The 19 T cell receptor beta chains below all came from one sample that was sequenced in a study of blood T cell repertoires in COVID-19. This table comes from immunoSEQ multiplex PCR, and its TCRdb copy is limited to in-frame clones, with some not included. The sample has about 220,000 clones, 85% seen once. The source material was peripheral blood. The source is a woman in her 70s with COVID-19, enrolled during active disease.

The chain links TRBV21-1 to TRBJ1-2; the table's D call of TRBD1 was not tested on the DNA. TRBV21-1 is a known pseudogene. The CDR3 is made up of 15 amino acids. The CDR3 protein is CASSKEDRVNYGYTF. CDR3 nucleotide sequence: TGTGCCAGCAGCAAAGAGGACAGGGTAAACTATGGCTACACCTTC.

The chain uses TRBV25-1 and TRBJ2-3; possibly TRBD1 for D (6 bases). Trimming left V 1 base short and J 1 base short, with 15 bases between. The CDR3 runs to 17 residues. Germline CDR1 MGHDK, CDR2 SYGVNS. The CDR3 DNA reads as TGTGCCAGCAGTGAATGGGGGCCAGCCCCCGGCACAGATACGCAGTATTTT. Residues: CASSEWGPAPGTDTQYF.

V is TRBV10-3 and J is TRBJ1-3; tentative D call: TRBD1 (5 bases). This CDR3 spans 15 amino acids. Germline CDR1 reads ENHRY; CDR2 reads SYGVKD. V shed 8 bases and J shed 0 bases, with 14 bases lying between them. This CDR3 is CAILSGNHSGNTIYF. In DNA, the CDR3 is TGTGCCATCTTGTCAGGGAATCACTCTGGAAACACCATATATTTT.

This chain connects TRBV5-4 to TRBJ1-1; maybe TRBD1 (5 bases). V dropped 1 base and J dropped 0 bases, with 7 bases sitting between them. The length of the CDR3 is 14 residues. Germline V CDR1 and CDR2: SGHNT, YYREEE (reference sequence). The CDR3 here is CASSLSGMNTEAFF. The CDR3 nucleotides read TGTGCCAGCAGCTTGTCAGGGATGAACACTGAAGCTTTCTTT.

V usage is TRBV7-2 and J usage is TRBJ1-2; 7 bases are a match to TRBD1. Germline CDR1 is SGHTA and CDR2 is FQGNSA. The ends lost 8 bases at V and 4 bases at J; junction bases unmatched: 13. There are 15 residues in the CDR3. The CDR3 bases are TGTGCCAGCGTGCCGGGACAGCGTCTTCTCTATGGCTACACCTTC. Its translation is CASVPGQRLLYGYTF.

CDR3 in DNA: TGTGCCAGCAGTGAAGCGGGGGCCTCAAGGCCCAATCAGCCCCAGCATTTT. It is translated as CASSEAGASRPNQPQHF. This chain joins TRBV6-1 and TRBJ1-5; a weak D match, TRBD1 (6 bases). Germline V gene lookup returns CDR1 MNHNS and CDR2 SASEGT. The CDR3 covers 17 residues. Trimming removed 0 bases at V and 3 bases at J, with 15 bases between.

The chain carries TRBV5-1 and TRBJ1-4, with a tentative D call TRBD1 (6 bases). V lost 1 base, J lost 11 bases, and 15 bases lay in between. The CDR3 contains 14 residues. Per germline, CDR1 SGHRS and CDR2 YFSETQ. This chain's CDR3 is CASSLKTEGGKLFF. CDR3 nucleotides: TGCGCCAGCAGCTTGAAGACCGAGGGGGGGAAACTGTTTTTT.

The V and J genes are TRBV24-1 and TRBJ2-4; 11 bases fit TRBD2. J gave up 2 bases and V 4 bases, and 6 bases lay outside the gene matches. The V gene's germline CDR1 is KGHDR and CDR2 SFDVKD. The CDR3 has 17 amino acids. DNA of the CDR3: TGTGCCACCAGTGACCTACTAGCGGGAGTCACCAAAAACATTCAGTACTTC. Protein: CATSDLLAGVTKNIQYF.

The CDR3 DNA is TGTGCCAGCAGTTACCCCGACAGGGGTGGGCAGCCCCAGCATTTT. Translating it yields CASSYPDRGGQPQHF. The chain carries TRBV6-2 or TRBV6-3 and TRBJ1-5; 8 bases are shared with TRBD1. Germline loops: CDR1 MNHEY, CDR2 SVGEGT. V trimming: 2 bases; J trimming: 7 bases; junction bases outside the gene matches: 7. CDR3 length equals 15 residues.

The rearrangement joins TRBV2 to TRBJ2-7, with D maybe TRBD2 (6 bases). Germline-derived CDR1 and CDR2 are SNHLY and FYNNEI. CDR3 size: 14 residues. Trimming stripped 7 bases from V and 4 bases from J, with 17 bases between. The CDR3 coding sequence is TGTGCCAGCAATTTTGGGGGGATTGAGTACGAGCAGTACTTC. As protein: CASNFGGIEYEQYF.

V gene TRBV5-4 combines with J gene TRBJ1-2, with 9 bases matching TRBD1. Losses at the gene ends were 5 bases for V and 5 bases for J; bases not matched to a gene: 4. The CDR3 contains 13 residues. CDR1 and CDR2 (germline): SGHNT, YYREEE (reference sequence). CDR3 loop: CASRGGTGYGYTF. The CDR3 DNA follows: TGTGCCAGCAGGGGGGGGACAGGGTATGGCTACACCTTC.

The CDR3 nucleotides are TGTGCCAGCTCACCACCGGAACTAGCGGGAGGCCCCACAGATACGCAGTATTTT. Residues: CASSPPELAGGPTDTQYF. The chain couples TRBV18 to TRBJ2-3; 12 bases map to TRBD2. Germline CDR1 and CDR2: KGHSH and LQKENI. The CDR3 loop spans 18 amino acids. V lost 0 bases and J lost 2; bases outside the gene matches: 6.

This chain links TRBV7-2 with TRBJ1-4; D is unresolved. Trimming left V 0 bases short and J 0 bases short, with 11 bases between. Germline V CDR1 and CDR2: SGHTA, FQGNSA. CDR3 length: 17 amino acids. The CDR3 coding sequence is TGTGCCAGCAGCTTAGCGTTGCAGAGCGCAACTAATGAAAAACTGTTTTTT. This translates into CASSLALQSATNEKLFF.

This chain connects TRBV5-1 to TRBJ1-6, with 9 bases matching TRBD1. The CDR3 extends over 14 amino acids. Losses at the gene ends were 3 bases for V and 10 bases for J; bases not matched to a gene: 5. Germline V gene lookup returns CDR1 SGHRS and CDR2 YFSETQ. The CDR3 sequence: CASSSQGAISPLHF. CDR3 sequence (DNA): TGCGCCAGCAGCTCACAGGGGGCAATCTCACCCCTCCACTTT.

V is TRBV3-1 (or the pseudogene TRBV3-2) and J is TRBJ1-5; D remains unclear. The ends were cut back, 1 base at V and 4 bases at J, with 5 bases in the middle. This CDR3 region has 13 residues. Germline lookup yields CDR1 LGHDT and CDR2 YNNKEL (reference sequence). CDR3: CASSQGPNQPQHF. CDR3 DNA: TGTGCCAGCAGCCAAGGGCCAAATCAGCCCCAGCATTTT.

This clone was picked up a small number of times. The J gene is TRBJ1-5, the V gene TRBV5-6; TRBD1 agrees at 7 bases. The CDR3 spans 14 residues. Germline V gene data show CDR1 as SGHDT and CDR2 as YYEEEE. V shed 4 bases and J 3 bases; nucleotides not matched to a gene: 4. CDR3 protein: CASSRGQFNQPQHF. CDR3 nucleotide sequence: TGTGCCAGCAGCAGGGGACAGTTCAATCAGCCCCAGCATTTT. The full variable domain, in which reference TRBV5-6 and TRBJ1-5 provide the parts outside the CDR3, is DAGVTQSPTHLIKTRGQQVTLRCSPKSGHDTVSWYQQALGQGPQFIFQYYEEEERQRGNFPDRFSGHQFPNYSSELNVNALLLGDSALYLCASSRGQFNQPQHFGDGTRLSIL.

V usage is TRBV10-2 and J usage is TRBJ1-4; D gene ambiguous. Trimming cost V 4 bases and J 8 bases, with 8 bases left between them. CDR1 WSHSY and CDR2 SAAADI come from the germline V gene. CDR3 size: 12 residues. CDR3 sequence: CASSGSLEKLFF. Written as DNA, the CDR3 is TGCGCCAGCAGTGGGTCCCTCGAAAAACTGTTTTTT.

V and J are TRBV5-1 and TRBJ1-1; 8 bases match TRBD1. CDR1 is SGHRS and CDR2 is YFSETQ in the germline V gene. The CDR3 is made up of 16 amino acids. The ends lost 3 bases at V and 5 bases at J; junction bases unmatched: 12. CDR3 loop: CASSSWTGNEGTEAFF. As DNA, the CDR3 is TGCGCCAGCAGCTCCTGGACAGGGAACGAGGGGACTGAAGCTTTCTTT. The whole variable domain, remainder taken from reference TRBV5-1 and TRBJ1-1, is KAGVTQTPRYLIKTRGQQVTLSCSPISGHRSVSWYQQTPGQGLQFLFEYFSETQRNKGNFPGRFSGRQFSNSRSEMNVSTLELGDSALYLCASSSWTGNEGTEAFFGQGTRLTVV.

The chain employs TRBV5-1 and TRBJ2-5, with 14 bases aligning to TRBD2. J gave up 3 bases and V 4 bases, and 20 bases lay outside the gene matches. This CDR3 spans 21 amino acids. CDR1 SGHRS and CDR2 YFSETQ come from the germline V gene. This chain's CDR3 is CASSAGLAGASYTTRKETQYF. Here the CDR3 DNA reads TGCGCCAGCAGCGCGGGACTAGCGGGGGCCAGTTACACGACCCGGAAAGAGACCCAGTACTTC.